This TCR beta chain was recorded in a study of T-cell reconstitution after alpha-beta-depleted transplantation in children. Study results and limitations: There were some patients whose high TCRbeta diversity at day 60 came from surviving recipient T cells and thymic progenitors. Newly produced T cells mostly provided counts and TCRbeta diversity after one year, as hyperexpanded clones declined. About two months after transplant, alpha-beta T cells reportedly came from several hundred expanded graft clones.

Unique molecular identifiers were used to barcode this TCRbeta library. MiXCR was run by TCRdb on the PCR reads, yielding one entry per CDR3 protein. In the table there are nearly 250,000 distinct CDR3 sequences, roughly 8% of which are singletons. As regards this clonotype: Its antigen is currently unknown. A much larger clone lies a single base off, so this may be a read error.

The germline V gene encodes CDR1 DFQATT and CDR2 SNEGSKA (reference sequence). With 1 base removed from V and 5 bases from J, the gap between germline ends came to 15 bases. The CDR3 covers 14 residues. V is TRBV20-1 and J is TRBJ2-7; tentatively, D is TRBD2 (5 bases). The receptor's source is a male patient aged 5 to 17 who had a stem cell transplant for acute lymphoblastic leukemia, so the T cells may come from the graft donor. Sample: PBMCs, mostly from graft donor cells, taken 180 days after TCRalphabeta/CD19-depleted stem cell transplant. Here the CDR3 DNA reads TGCAGTGCTAGAGGTTCCCGGACTGGTCACGAGCAGTACTTC. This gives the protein CSARGSRTGHEQYF.